This T cell receptor beta chain was identified during a study of OX40 agonist ivuxolimab in advanced cancers. Turning to the study itself: The mean age was about 57 years, ranging from about 23 to 79, with approximately 85% of participants male.

Measured with immunoSEQ multiplex PCR; TCRdb has only the in-frame clones, and not every one. The sample yields under 100,000 clones, roughly 80% seen once. Study results and limitations: At doses 0.1 to 3.0 mg/kg, CD4+ and CD8+ clones expanded. The mean number of expanded clones was higher in CD8+ T cells than in CD4+.

Concerning this clone itself: Its specificity is unknown.

The length of the CDR3 is 15 residues. Trimming left V 5 bases short and J 4 bases short, with 12 bases between. Germline V CDR1 and CDR2: MNHNY, SVGAGI (reference sequence). The sample was CD4+ or CD8+ T cells sorted from blood, taken in a trial of the OX40 agonist ivuxolimab. This receptor was obtained from an adult with an advanced solid tumor such as melanoma, head and neck, liver or kidney cancer. The V call is TRBV6-6, the J call TRBJ1-6, with D perhaps matching TRBD1 (5 bases). DNA of the CDR3: TGTGCCAGCAGTACTCCTACAGGATATAATTCACCCCTCCACTTT. It encodes CASSTPTGYNSPLHF.